This T cell receptor (beta chain) was recovered during a study of long-term antiretroviral therapy in people with HIV (dated by TCRdb to 2022 to 2024). About the investigation overall: The earliest samples were collected roughly a decade before the 2015 WHO recommendation for immediate ART, at a time when ART was usually postponed until CD4 counts fell. A retrospective serial study tested whether changes in peripheral blood TRB repertoire composition and diversity were associated with ART initiation and durable HIV suppression. A total of roughly 200 cryopreserved PBMC samples came from 25 to 35 adults with confirmed HIV infection and were collected serially over a mean of roughly six years (range 1-12). About 40% of the 30 participants with HIV were female. No cross-contamination during QIAcube processing turned up in test extractions that ran a monoclonal T-cell line alongside about 30 polyclonal samples. Paper-wide results and their limitations: Owing to limited PBMC availability, only the TCR beta chain was sequenced, without alpha chain pairing. ART initiation was associated with a significant increase in TRB diversity, but diversity stayed significantly below transplant donor controls even after long-term ART. Samples dated from about 2003 to 2018, and the ART regimens used may be less effective than current ones. CDR3 length ranges in HIV repertoires were narrower than in controls, and network structure suggested an antigen-experienced repertoire with only a slight naive shift after ART. Inferences about post-ART repertoire changes are limited because no data were available on ART adherence, viral resistance or therapy changes. Unsorted PBMC were profiled instead of sorted CD4+ and CD8+ T cells because pre-ART samples had limited cell numbers. The repertoire was dominated across all time points by expanded TRB clones identified before ART initiation, although this dominance was seen to fluctuate and to decrease in many PLHIV after ART.

V loses 2 bases of germline sequence and J loses 0 bases, and the interval between the two ends is 10 bases. Based on the germline V gene, the CDR1 and CDR2 sequences are MNHNS and SASEGT. Spanning cysteine to phenylalanine, the CDR3 consists of 16 amino acids. Of the read, only the CDR3 DNA is kept; its 48 bases are in frame from base 1. To be included, a participant needed at least one PBMC sample from before ART initiation plus at least two post-ART samples. All participants with HIV were treated in the United States of America. Before DNA extraction, cryopreserved samples of 1-10 million PBMC were thawed and then washed. At the time of the earliest PBMC sample for each participant with HIV, ages ranged from roughly 20 to 60 years. Per participant, PBMC samples came from 1-4 timepoints prior to ART initiation and 2-8 timepoints following ART initiation, for a median of 7 samples. Serial HIV viral load, CD4+ T-cell count, ART history and demographic data were obtained for every participant. Genomic DNA was extracted from unsorted PBMC with a Qiagen kit on a QIAcube, processed in batches of 12 samples.

The immunoSEQ hsTCRB v3.0 assay was used at survey level resolution to sequence the TRB variable region. A depth of about 40,000-50,000 T-cell genomes per sample was targeted for TRB sequencing. Pooled TRB libraries were sequenced on an Illumina MiSeq with a v3 150-cycle kit. As for the original processing: Analysis of repertoires was carried out in R inside a reproducible Nextflow workflow spanning QC, data transformation and analysis. LymphoSeq2, an R package for AIRR-Seq data exploration, was used to implement custom analyses. A few samples that produced fewer than 5000 total TRB sequences were removed, so fewer than 200 HIV repertoires were analyzed. Among the 170 to 200 retained HIV repertoires, 59 were collected before ART initiation and around 130 after ART initiation. Repertoires were downsampled to 5000 TRB nucleotide sequences, and summary statistics were averaged over 100 downsampling iterations. Only TRB sequences with CDR3 regions of at least seven amino acids were retained for analysis. Diversity was assessed using a clonality score derived from Shannon entropy and using the Gini coefficient. In repertoire networks, the top 5000 CDR3 amino acid sequences were linked whenever an edit distance of one separated two sequences. GLIPH2 predicted antigen specificity groups and MHC restriction for TRB CDR3 amino acid sequences. To flag known CMV, EBV, HIV or tissue antigen associations, CDR3 amino acid sequences were matched against VDJdb and McPAS-TCR. Pre-ART, post-ART and control groups were compared with Wilcoxon signed-rank tests and Holm-Bonferroni correction. This is the immuneACCESS table as TCRdb keeps it, with only in-frame sequences that have V and J called. A part of the clones is gone; compared with another copy, unresolved V genes explain less than half, and the rest is unexplained. V, J and clone size are taken as reported in that table, and D and trimming were inferred from the DNA itself. The sample table records 20,000 to 25,000 clones; around 76% of these occur just once. 9% to 15% of the sample goes to the ten largest clones.

Remarks on this clone: Its specific antigen is unknown. Per-nucleotide qualities are absent, and no much larger clonotype sits a single base away.

The sequence was obtained from a woman aged 40 to 50 with HIV. The material was unsorted PBMCs, obtained around 1.8 years before starting antiretroviral therapy. The chain employs TRBV6-1 and TRBJ2-2; the D gene is perhaps TRBD2, from 5 matching bases. DNA sequence: TGTGCCAGCAGTGAAAACGGACTGTCGAACACCGGGGAGCTGTTTTTT. Its product reads: CASSENGLSNTGELFF.